The text below deals with one TCR beta chain. The repertoire was sequenced with immunoSEQ multiplex PCR; TCRdb's copy has only in-frame clones and lacks some. This table has just under 45,000 clones, around 90% appearing once. This sample was taken from a study of blood T cell repertoires in COVID-19. V shed 1 base and J 5 bases; nucleotides not matched to a gene: 6. Per the germline V gene, CDR1 is SGHAT and CDR2 is FQNNGV. This CDR3 is built from 15 residues. This rearrangement joins TRBV11-2 to TRBJ1-1; 8 nucleotides align to TRBD1. Input material: peripheral blood. The origin of this receptor is a middle-aged woman with acute or convalescent COVID-19. CDR3 protein: CASSLGGRGRTEAFF. Written as DNA, the CDR3 is TGTGCCAGCAGCTTAGGCGGCAGGGGGCGAACTGAAGCTTTCTTT.